This T cell receptor (beta chain) stems from a study of T cells after yellow fever vaccination. The CDR3 runs 13 residues. Per germline, CDR1 SGHTA and CDR2 FQGNSA. The V gene lost 1 base and the J gene lost 5 bases, with 6 bases spanning the gap. TCRdb redid the calling of the 5' RACE reads with MiXCR, one entry per CDR3 protein. The repertoire consists of around 310,000 distinct CDR3 sequences, with about 8.7% occurring once and the leading ten covering roughly 18%. Of note for this clonotype: Its specificity is unknown.

Study results and limitations: Subsequent to the booster, the majority of primary-vaccination clones reappeared (around 96% CD4, approximately 90% CD8). Clonotypes appearing in both CD4 and CD8 compartments existed, and their share was small.

This clonotype was sampled from a man younger than 30 who received the YFV17D yellow fever vaccine. The sequencing here drew on PBMCs, taken on the day of the first yellow fever vaccination. The chain carries TRBV7-2 and TRBJ1-3; D is unclear. The CDR3 sequence is CASSLEARNTIYF. CDR3 DNA: TGTGCCAGCAGCTTAGAGGCAAGAAACACCATATATTTT.